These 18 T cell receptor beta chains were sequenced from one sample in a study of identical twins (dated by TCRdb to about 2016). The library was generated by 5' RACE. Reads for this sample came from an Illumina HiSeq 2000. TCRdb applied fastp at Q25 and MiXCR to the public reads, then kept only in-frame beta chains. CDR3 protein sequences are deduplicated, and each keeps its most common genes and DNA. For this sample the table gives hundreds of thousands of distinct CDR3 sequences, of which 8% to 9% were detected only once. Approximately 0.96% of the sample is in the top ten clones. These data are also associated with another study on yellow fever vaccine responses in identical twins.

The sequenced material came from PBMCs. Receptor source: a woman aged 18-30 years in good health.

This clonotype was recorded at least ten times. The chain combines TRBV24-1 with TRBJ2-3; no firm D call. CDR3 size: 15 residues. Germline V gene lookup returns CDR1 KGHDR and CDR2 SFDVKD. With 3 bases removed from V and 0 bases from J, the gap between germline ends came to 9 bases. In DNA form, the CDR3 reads TGTGCCACCAGTGATAAGGCAACTAGCACAGATACGCAGTATTTT. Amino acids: CATSDKATSTDTQYF.

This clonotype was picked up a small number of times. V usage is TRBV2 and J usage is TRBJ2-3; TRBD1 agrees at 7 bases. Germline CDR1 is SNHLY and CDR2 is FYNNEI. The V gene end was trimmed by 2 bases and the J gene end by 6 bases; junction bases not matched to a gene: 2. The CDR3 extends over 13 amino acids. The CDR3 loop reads CASSETGVDTQYF. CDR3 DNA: TGTGCCAGCAGTGAAACAGGGGTGGATACGCAGTATTTT.

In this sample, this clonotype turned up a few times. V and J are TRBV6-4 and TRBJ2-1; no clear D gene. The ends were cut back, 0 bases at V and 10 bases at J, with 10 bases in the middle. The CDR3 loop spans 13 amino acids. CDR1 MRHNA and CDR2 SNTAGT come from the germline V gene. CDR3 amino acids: CASSDSLVGEQFF. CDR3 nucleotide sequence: TGTGCCAGCAGTGACTCTCTAGTAGGAGAGCAGTTCTTC.

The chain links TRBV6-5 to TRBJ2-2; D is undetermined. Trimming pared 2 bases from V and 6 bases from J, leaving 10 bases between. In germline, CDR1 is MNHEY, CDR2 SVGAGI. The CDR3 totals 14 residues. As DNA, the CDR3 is TGTGCCAGCAGTTACAGCTCTGGGGCCGGGGAGCTGTTTTTT. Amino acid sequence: CASSYSSGAGELFF.

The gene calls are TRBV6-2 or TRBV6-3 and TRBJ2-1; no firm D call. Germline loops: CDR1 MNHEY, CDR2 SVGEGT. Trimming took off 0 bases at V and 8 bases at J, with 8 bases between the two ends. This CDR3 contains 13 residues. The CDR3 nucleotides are TGTGCCAGCAGTTACTCTGATTTCTATGAGCAGTTCTTC. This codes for CASSYSDFYEQFF.

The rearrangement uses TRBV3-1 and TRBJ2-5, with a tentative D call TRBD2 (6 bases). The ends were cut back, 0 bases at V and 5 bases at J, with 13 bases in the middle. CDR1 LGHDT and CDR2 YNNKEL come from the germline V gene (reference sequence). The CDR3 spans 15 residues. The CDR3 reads CASSQDRASVETQYF. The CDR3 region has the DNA TGTGCCAGCAGCCAAGATCGGGCTAGCGTCGAGACCCAGTACTTC.

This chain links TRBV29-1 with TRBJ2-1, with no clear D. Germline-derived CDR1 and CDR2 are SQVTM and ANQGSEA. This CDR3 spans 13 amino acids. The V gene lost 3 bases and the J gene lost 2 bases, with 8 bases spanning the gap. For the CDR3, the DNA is TGCAGCGTTGAGTGGGTAACCTACAATGAGCAGTTCTTC. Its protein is CSVEWVTYNEQFF.

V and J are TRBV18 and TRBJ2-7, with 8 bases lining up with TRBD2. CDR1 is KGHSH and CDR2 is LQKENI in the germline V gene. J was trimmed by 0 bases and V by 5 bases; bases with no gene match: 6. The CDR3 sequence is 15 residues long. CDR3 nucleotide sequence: TGTGCCAGCTCATCGACGACTAGCGCCTCCTACGAGCAGTACTTC. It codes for CASSSTTSASYEQYF.

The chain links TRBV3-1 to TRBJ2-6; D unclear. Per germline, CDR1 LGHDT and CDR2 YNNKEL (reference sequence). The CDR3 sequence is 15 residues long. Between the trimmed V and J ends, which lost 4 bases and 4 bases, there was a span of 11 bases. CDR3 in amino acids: CASSLTEPGANVLTF. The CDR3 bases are TGTGCCAGCAGCCTCACAGAGCCCGGGGCCAACGTCCTGACTTTC.

The CDR3 sequence: CASSGAGPVELFF. CDR3 nucleotides: TGTGCCAGCAGTGGCGCGGGCCCCGTGGAGCTGTTTTTT. The gene calls are TRBV27 and TRBJ2-2; possibly TRBD2 for D (5 bases). CDR1 and CDR2 from the germline V gene are MNHEY and SMNVEV (reference sequence). CDR3 length: 13 residues. Trimming removed 5 bases at V and 10 bases at J, with 14 bases between.

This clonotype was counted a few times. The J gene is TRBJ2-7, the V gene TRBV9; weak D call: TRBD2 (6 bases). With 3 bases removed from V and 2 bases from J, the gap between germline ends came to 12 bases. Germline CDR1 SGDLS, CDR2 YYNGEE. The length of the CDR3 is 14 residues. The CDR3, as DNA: TGTGCCAGCAGCGCGGGGGACGGAGCCTACGAGCAGTACTTC. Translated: CASSAGDGAYEQYF.

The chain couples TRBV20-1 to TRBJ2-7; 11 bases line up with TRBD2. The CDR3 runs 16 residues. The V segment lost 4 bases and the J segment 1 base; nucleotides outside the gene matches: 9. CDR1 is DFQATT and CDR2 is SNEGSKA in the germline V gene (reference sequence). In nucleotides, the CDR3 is TGCAGTGCTAAACTAGCGGGAGTTAGGTTGTCCTACGAGCAGTACTTC. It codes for CSAKLAGVRLSYEQYF.

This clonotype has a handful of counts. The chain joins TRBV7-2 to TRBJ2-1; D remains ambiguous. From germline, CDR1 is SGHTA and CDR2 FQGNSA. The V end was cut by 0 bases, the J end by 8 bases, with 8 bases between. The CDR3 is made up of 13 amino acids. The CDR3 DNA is TGTGCCAGCAGCTTAGCCTTCCGAGATGAGCAGTTCTTC. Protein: CASSLAFRDEQFF.

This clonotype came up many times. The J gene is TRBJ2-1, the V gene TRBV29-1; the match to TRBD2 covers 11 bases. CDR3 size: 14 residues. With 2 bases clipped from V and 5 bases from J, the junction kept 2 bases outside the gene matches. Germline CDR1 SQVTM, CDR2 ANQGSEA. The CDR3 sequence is CSVELSGRDNEQFF. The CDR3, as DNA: TGCAGCGTTGAACTTAGCGGGAGGGACAATGAGCAGTTCTTC.

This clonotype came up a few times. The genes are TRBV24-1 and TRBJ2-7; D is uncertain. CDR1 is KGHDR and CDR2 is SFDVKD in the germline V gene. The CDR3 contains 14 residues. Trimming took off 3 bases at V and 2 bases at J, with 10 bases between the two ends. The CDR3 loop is CATSDTLPPYEQYF. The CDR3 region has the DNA TGTGCCACCAGTGATACGTTACCGCCCTACGAGCAGTACTTC.

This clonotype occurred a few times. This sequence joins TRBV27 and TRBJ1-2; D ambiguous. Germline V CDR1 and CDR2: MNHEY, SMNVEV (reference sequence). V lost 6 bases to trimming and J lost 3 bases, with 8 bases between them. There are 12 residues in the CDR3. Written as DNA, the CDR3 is TGTGCCAGCAGGACGGAGCACTATGGCTACACCTTC. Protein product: CASRTEHYGYTF.

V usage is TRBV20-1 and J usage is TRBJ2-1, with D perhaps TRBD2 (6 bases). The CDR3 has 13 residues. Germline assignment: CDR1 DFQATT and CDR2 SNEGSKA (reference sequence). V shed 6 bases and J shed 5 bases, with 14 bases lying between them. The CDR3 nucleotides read TGCAGTGCGAGGGACTGGAGGAACAATGAGCAGTTCTTC. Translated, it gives CSARDWRNNEQFF.

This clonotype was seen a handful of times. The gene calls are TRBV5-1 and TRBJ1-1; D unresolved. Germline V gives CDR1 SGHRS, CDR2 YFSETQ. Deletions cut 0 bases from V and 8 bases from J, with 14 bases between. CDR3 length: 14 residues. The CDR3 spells CASSLGKLREEAFF. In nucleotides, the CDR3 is TGCGCCAGCAGCTTGGGTAAACTCCGGGAGGAAGCTTTCTTT.